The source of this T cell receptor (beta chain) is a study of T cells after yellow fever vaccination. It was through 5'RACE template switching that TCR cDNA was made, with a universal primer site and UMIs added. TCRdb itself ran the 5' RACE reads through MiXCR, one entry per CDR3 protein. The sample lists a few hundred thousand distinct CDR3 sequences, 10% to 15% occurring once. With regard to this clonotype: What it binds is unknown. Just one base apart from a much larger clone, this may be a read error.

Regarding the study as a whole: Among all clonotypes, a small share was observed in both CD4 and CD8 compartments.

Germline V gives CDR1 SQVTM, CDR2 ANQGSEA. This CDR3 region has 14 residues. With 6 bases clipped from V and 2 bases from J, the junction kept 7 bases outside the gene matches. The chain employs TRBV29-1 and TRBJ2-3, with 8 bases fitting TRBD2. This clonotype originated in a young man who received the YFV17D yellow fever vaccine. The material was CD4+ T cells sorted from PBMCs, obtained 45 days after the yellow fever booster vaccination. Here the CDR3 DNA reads TGCAGCGTGGGGGGACTAGAGGACACAGATACGCAGTATTTT. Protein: CSVGGLEDTDTQYF.